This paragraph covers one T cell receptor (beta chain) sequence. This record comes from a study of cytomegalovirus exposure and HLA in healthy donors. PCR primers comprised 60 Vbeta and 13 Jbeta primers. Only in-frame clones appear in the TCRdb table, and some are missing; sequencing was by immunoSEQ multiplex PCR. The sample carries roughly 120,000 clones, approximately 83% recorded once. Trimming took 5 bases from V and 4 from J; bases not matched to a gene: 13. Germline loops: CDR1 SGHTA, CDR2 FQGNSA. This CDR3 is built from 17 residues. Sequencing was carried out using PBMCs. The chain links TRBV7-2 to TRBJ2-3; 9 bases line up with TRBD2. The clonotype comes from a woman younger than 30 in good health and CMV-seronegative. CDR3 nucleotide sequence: TGTGCCAGCAGCCCTTATAGCGGGGGATTGAGGGCAGATACGCAGTATTTT. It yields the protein CASSPYSGGLRADTQYF.